Described below is a single TCR beta chain sequence and its context. The data derive from a study of T cell responses to AZD1222 COVID-19 vaccine. Per germline, CDR1 SGHVS and CDR2 FQNEAQ. Trimming shortened V by 1 base and J by 1 base, and 10 bases separated the two germline ends. The CDR3 has 15 residues. The data were produced by immunoSEQ multiplex PCR, yet TCRdb's version contains in-frame clones alone and is incomplete. Of over 95,000 clones listed, roughly 92% are singletons. This chain joins TRBV7-8 and TRBJ1-1; the D is unclear. This TCR was sampled from an adult in good health. Sequenced material: peripheral blood, taken on day 0 of AZD1222 vaccination. CDR3 in DNA: TGTGCCAGCAGCTTAGTTAGTATCTCGAACACTGAAGCTTTCTTT. The encoded protein is CASSLVSISNTEAFF.